This T cell receptor beta chain was recorded in a study of T cells in Graves' hyperthyroidism and ophthalmopathy. Background on the study: Pretreatment peripheral blood was obtained at initial diagnosis.

Remarks on this clonotype: What it recognizes is unknown.

The CDR3 totals 13 residues. Trimming stripped 8 bases from V and 0 bases from J, with 10 bases between. Germline-derived CDR1 and CDR2 are SNHLY and FYNNEI. Findings and caveats of the study: Using 13 V-J features, a model discriminated ophthalmopathy from stable hyperthyroidism.

The investigators amplified TCR beta CDR3 regions from RNA transcripts. During a first-round RT-PCR of the TCR CDR3, the HTBI primer set was used. In TCRdb, the multiplex PCR reads were re-called with MiXCR into one record per CDR3 protein. Of about 350,000 distinct CDR3 sequences in the sample, around 14% were seen once. Specimen: blood. The gene calls are TRBV2 and TRBJ1-2; the D is unclear. This receptor was obtained from a woman younger than 45 with Graves' hyperthyroidism. The CDR3 DNA is TGTGCCAGCGACGGAGCAGCTAACTATGGCTACACCTTC. This translates into CASDGAANYGYTF.